This entry is about one T cell receptor beta chain. What it recognizes is unknown. The table came from immunoSEQ multiplex PCR; TCRdb's copy has only in-frame clones and leaves some out. The sample has around 24,000 clones, approximately 80% seen once. This sample is part of a study of OX40 agonist ivuxolimab in advanced cancers. About the research overall: Given to patients was ivuxolimab, an agonistic anti-OX40 (CD134) antibody. A partial response was reached by three patients: one with hepatocellular carcinoma and two with cutaneous melanoma.

Study results and caveats: Clonal expansion by week 6 occurred in CD4+ and CD8+ blood T cells (at 0.1 to 3.0 mg/kg). Some nonresponders additionally presented with little normalized T-cell clonal expansion.

The material sequenced was CD4+ or CD8+ T cells sorted from blood, taken in a trial of the OX40 agonist ivuxolimab. The receptor was isolated from an adult with an advanced solid tumor such as melanoma, head and neck, liver or kidney cancer.

CDR3 nucleotide sequence: TGCACCAGCAGCCCGGTACGCTACGAGCAGTACTTC. Protein sequence: CTSSPVRYEQYF. This chain connects TRBV1 to TRBJ2-7; the listed D gene, TRBD2, was not tested against the DNA. TRBV1 is an annotated pseudogene. The CDR3 runs 12 residues.